A selection of T cell receptor beta chains follows, all from one sample in a study of tumor-infiltrating lymphocytes in primary liver carcinoma. TCRdb re-called the multiplex PCR reads through MiXCR, storing one row per CDR3 protein. Found here are around 99,000 distinct CDR3 sequences, around 68% of them singletons; the top ten hold around 30%. The sequenced material came from tumor-adjacent normal liver tissue. These receptors came from a man aged 35-49 years with primary liver carcinoma and hepatitis B virus infection. The CDR3 runs from the conserved cysteine through the conserved F or W. D genes are given only for firm matches. Clone size is not always given. Where it is, it says once, few, many or a class for expanded clones.

>TRBD2|TRBV10-3|TRBJ2-1|.
CANTSAGGPSVEQFF
TGTGCCAACACCTCCGCGGGAGGGCCGAGCGTTGAGCAGTTCTTC
>TRBD1|TRBV29-1|TRBJ2-7|.
CSASGTGHSYERYF
TGCAGCGCTTCAGGGACAGGGCACTCCTACGAGCGGTACTTC
>TRBD1|TRBV11-2|TRBJ2-3|.
CASSPRPKGADPQYF
TGTGCCAGCAGCCCAAGGCCCAAGGGGGCAGATCCGCAGTATTTT
>.|TRBV10-2|TRBJ2-1|.
CVSSLTTRSSYNEQFF
TGCGTCAGCAGTCTCACTACCAGGAGCTCCTATAATGAGCAGTTCTTC
>TRBD2|TRBV6-5|TRBJ2-7|.
CASSHSGLAGTYEQYF
TGTGCCAGCAGTCACTCAGGACTAGCAGGAACCTACGAGCAGTACTTC
>TRBD1|TRBV4-1|TRBJ2-7|many
CASSFPGTGREQYF
TGCGCCAGCAGCTTCCCCGGGACAGGGAGGGAGCAGTACTTC
>.|TRBV11-1|TRBJ2-1|.
CASSSLTSGFNEQFF
TGTGCCAGCAGCTCATTGACTAGTGGATTCAATGAGCAATTCTTC
>.|TRBV10-2|TRBJ2-7|once
CSSSESQRNPYEQYF
TGCTCCAGCAGTGAATCGCAAAGGAATCCCTATGAGCAGTACTTC
>.|TRBV7-8|TRBJ2-3|.
CASWGVDEDTQYF
TGTGCCAGCTGGGGGGTGGACGAGGATACGCAGTATTTT
>.|TRBV14|TRBJ2-7|.
CASRHRDFWYEQNF
TGTGCCAGTAGGCACCGGGACTTTTGGTACGAGCAGAACTTC